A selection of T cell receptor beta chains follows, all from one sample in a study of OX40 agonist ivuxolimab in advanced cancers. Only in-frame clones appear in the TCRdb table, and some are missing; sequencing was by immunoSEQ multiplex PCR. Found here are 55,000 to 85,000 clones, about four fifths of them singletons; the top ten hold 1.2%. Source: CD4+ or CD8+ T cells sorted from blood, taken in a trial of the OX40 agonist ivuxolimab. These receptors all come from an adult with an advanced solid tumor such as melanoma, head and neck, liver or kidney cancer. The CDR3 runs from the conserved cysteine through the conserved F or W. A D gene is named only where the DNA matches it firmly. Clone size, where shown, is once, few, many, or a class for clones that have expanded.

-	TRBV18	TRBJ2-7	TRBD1	TGTGCCAGCTCACCACTGGAGGGACAGGGGGGGTCCGAGCAGTACTTC	CASSPLEGQGGSEQYF
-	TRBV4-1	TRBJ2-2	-	TGCGCCAGCTCGCGGGCCGGGGAGCTGTTTTTT	CASSRAGELFF
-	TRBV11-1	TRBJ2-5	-	TGTGCCAGCAGCTCTAAGGGTCCGGAGACCCAGTACTTC	CASSSKGPETQYF
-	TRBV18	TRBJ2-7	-	TGTGCCAGCTCACCACGGGCTAGTGGCGCCTACGAGCAGTACTTC	CASSPRASGAYEQYF
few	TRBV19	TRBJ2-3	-	TGTGCCAGTAGTTCGACCTCGGCAGGGCCTGGACTCACAGATACGCAGTATTTT	CASSSTSAGPGLTDTQYF
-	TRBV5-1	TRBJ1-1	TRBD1	TGCGCCAGCAGCTTGGGGACAGGGTGGAACACTGAAGCTTTCTTT	CASSLGTGWNTEAFF
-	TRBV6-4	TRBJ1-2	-	TGTGCCCCCAATAGCAGGAAGTATGGCTACACCTTC	CAPNSRKYGYTF
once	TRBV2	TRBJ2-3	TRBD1	TGTGCCAGCAGGAGAGACAGGGTCCCAGATACGCAGTATTTT	CASRRDRVPDTQYF
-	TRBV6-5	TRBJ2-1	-	TGTGCCAGCAGCTACCACAAAGGGACCAGCTACAATGAGCAGTTCTTC	CASSYHKGTSYNEQFF
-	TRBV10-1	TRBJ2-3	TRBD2	TGCGCCAGCAGTTTAAGCGGGGCCACGGATACGCAGTATTTT	CASSLSGATDTQYF
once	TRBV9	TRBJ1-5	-	TGTGCCAGCAGCCGAGGGAGGGGCGCCCCCAATCAGCCCCAGCATTTT	CASSRGRGAPNQPQHF
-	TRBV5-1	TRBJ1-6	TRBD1	TGCGCCAGCAGCTTGGATTTGGTGGGCAGGGGGAATTCACCCCTCCACTTT	CASSLDLVGRGNSPLHF
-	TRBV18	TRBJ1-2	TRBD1	TGTGCCAGCTCACCTGACAGGGTTATTCATGGCTACACCTTC	CASSPDRVIHGYTF
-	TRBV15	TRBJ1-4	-	TGTGCCACCAGCAGAGATAGGGACGGCGGGAGTGAAAAACTGTTTTTT	CATSRDRDGGSEKLFF
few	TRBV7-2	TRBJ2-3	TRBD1	TGTGCCAGCAGCTTACCTAAGACAGGGGGCACCAATACGCAGTATTTT	CASSLPKTGGTNTQYF
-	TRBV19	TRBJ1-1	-	TGTGCCAGTACAGAGGGGGTTTGGAACACTGAAGCTTTCTTT	CASTEGVWNTEAFF
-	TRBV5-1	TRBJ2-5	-	TGCGCCAGCAGCTTGGAGGGCTTAGAGACCCAGTACTTC	CASSLEGLETQYF
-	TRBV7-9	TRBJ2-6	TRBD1	TGTGCCAGCAGCTTACGGACAGGGGGCGCAAGTGGGGCCAACGTCCTGACTTTC	CASSLRTGGASGANVLTF
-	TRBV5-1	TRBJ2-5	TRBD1	TGCGCCAGCAGCAAGCCAGGGGGCGGAGGGGTACGGGAGACCCAGTACTTC	CASSKPGGGGVRETQYF
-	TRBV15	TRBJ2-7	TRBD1	TGTGCCACCAGCAGAGATCGGGTCGGGACAGGGGGCCTAGAGTACTTC	CATSRDRVGTGGLEYF
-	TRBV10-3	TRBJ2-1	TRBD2	TGTGCCATCAATACAGGGACTAGCGGCAATGAGCAGTTCTTC	CAINTGTSGNEQFF
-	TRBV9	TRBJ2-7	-	TGTGCCAGCAGCTTGGGACATGGGGGGACCATCAGCTCCTACGAGCAGTACTTC	CASSLGHGGTISSYEQYF
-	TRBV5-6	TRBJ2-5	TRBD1	TGTGCCAGCAGCTTGGGACAGGGGGGAGAGACCCAGTACTTC	CASSLGQGGETQYF
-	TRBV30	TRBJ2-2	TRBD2	TGTGCCTGGACGGGGATTCGGCGGGGGGGCGACCAGAACACCGGGGAGCTGTTTTTT	CAWTGIRRGGDQNTGELFF
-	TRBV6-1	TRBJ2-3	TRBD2	TGTGCCAGCAGTCGTGGGACTACAGCTGGGGATACGCAGTATTTT	CASSRGTTAGDTQYF
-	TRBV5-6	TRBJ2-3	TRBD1	TGTGCCAGCAGCTCCACAGGGGGTACGCAGTATTTT	CASSSTGGTQYF
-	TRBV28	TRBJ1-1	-	TGTGCCAGCAGTGCGGGAGGTAAGGTGAACACTGAAGCTTTCTTT	CASSAGGKVNTEAFF
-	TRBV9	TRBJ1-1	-	TGTGCCAGCAGCCGTGAGGAGTACGGCACTGAAGCTTTCTTT	CASSREEYGTEAFF
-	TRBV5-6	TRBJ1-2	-	TGTGCCAGCAGCTTTAGCTATGGCTACACCTTC	CASSFSYGYTF
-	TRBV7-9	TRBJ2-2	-	TGTGCCAGCAGCTCCGCTACAGAGGCTTGGGCCGGGGAGCTGTTTTTT	CASSSATEAWAGELFF
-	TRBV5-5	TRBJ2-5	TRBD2	TGTGCCAGCAGCCTGACTAGCGGGGGGGCCGGGGAGACCCAGTACTTC	CASSLTSGGAGETQYF
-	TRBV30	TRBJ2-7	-	TGTGCCTGGGACAGGACAGCAATCTACGAGCAGTACTTC	CAWDRTAIYEQYF
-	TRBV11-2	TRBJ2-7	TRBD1	TGTGCCAGCAGCCGATTCTCGACAGGGACCGGCTACGAGCAGTACTTC	CASSRFSTGTGYEQYF
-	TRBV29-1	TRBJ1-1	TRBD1	TGCAGCGTGATACAGGGGACTGGCACTGAAGCTTTCTTT	CSVIQGTGTEAFF
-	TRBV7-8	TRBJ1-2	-	TGTGCCAGCAGCTTAGCGGGCTCTGGCTACACCTTC	CASSLAGSGYTF
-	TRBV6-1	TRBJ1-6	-	TGTGCCGGAGGCTGGGGGCAAAGCAATTCACCCCTCCACTTT	CAGGWGQSNSPLHF
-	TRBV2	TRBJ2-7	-	TGTGCCAGCACCGACGGGACGGGGCGCTACGAGCAGTACTTC	CASTDGTGRYEQYF
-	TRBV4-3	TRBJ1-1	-	TGCGCCAGCAGCCAAAGAGTACAGGGCGTCGCTGAAGCTTTCTTT	CASSQRVQGVAEAFF
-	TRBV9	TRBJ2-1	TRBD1	TGTGCCAGCAGCGAAGGAAGCGGACAGGGGGCCAATGAGCAGTTCTTC	CASSEGSGQGANEQFF
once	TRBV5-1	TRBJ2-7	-	TGTGCCAGCAGCCGAACCGGGACAGCGGGCGAGCAGTACTTC	CASSRTGTAGEQYF
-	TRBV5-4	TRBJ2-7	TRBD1	TGTGCCAGCAGCACTTGGACAGGGGACGAGCAGTACTTC	CASSTWTGDEQYF
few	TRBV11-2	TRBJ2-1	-	TGTGCCAGCAGCCTCAGGAGCTCCTACAATGAGCAGTTCTTC	CASSLRSSYNEQFF
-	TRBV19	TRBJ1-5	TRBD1	TGTGCCAGTAGTCACGACAGGGGGCGTCAGCCCCAGCATTTT	CASSHDRGRQPQHF
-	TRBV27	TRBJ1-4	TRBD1	TGTGCCAGCAGTTTGTACAGGGGAGTTGAAAAACTGTTTTTT	CASSLYRGVEKLFF
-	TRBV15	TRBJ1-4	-	TGTGCCACCAGCGGTGTCGGATTTTCGGATGAAAAACTGTTTTTT	CATSGVGFSDEKLFF
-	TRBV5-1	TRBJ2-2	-	TGCGCCAGCAGCTTGGATCGGGGCGCGAACACCGGGGAGCTGTTTTTT	CASSLDRGANTGELFF
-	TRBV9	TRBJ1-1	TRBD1	TGTGCCAGCAGCTCACTAGGACAGGCCACTGAAGCTTTCTTT	CASSSLGQATEAFF
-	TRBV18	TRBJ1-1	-	TGTGCCAGCTCACCTGGTCTCTTGGGGAACACTGAAGCTTTCTTT	CASSPGLLGNTEAFF
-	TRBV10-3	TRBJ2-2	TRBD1	TGTGCCATCACCCCCGACAGGGCTACCGGGGAGCTGTTTTTT	CAITPDRATGELFF
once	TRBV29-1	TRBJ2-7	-	TGCAGCGTAGAGGGCTACTCCTACGAGCAGTACTTC	CSVEGYSYEQYF
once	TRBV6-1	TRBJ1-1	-	TGTGCCAGCAGTGTGGAGGAGGGATCGGACACTGAAGCTTTCTTT	CASSVEEGSDTEAFF
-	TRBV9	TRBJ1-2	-	TGTGCCAGCAGTGTTCAGGTGGGCGGCTACACCTTC	CASSVQVGGYTF
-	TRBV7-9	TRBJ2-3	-	TGTGCCAGCAGCCCGGTCGGAGATACGCAGTATTTT	CASSPVGDTQYF
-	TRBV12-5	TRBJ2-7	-	TGTGCTAGCGGACACGATCCCAGCTCCTACGAGCAGTACTTC	CASGHDPSSYEQYF
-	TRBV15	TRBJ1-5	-	TGTGCCACCAGCCGCCGGGCCGTTGGTCAGCCCCAGCATTTT	CATSRRAVGQPQHF
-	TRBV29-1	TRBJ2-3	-	TGCAGCGTTGATGGCAGGGGAAAGACAGATACGCAGTATTTT	CSVDGRGKTDTQYF
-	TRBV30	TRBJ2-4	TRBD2	TGTGCCTGTGAAAGCGGGGGGGCCCAGAACATTCAGTACTTC	CACESGGAQNIQYF
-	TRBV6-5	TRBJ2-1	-	TGTGCCAGCCGTTACAGCCACAACTCCTACAATGAGCAGTTCTTC	CASRYSHNSYNEQFF
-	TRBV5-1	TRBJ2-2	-	TGCGCCAGCAGTGAACGGACGAACACCGGGGAGCTGTTTTTT	CASSERTNTGELFF